Listed below are T cell receptor beta chains from one sample, sequenced in a study of technical replicates of blood from a few donors. Only in-frame clones appear in the TCRdb table, and some are missing; sequencing was by immunoSEQ multiplex PCR. The data show tens of thousands of clones, with around 94% seen just once and 0.38% held by the top ten. Input material: T cells isolated from PBMCs. Source of these receptors: a human donor in good health. Each CDR3 is given with its conserved first and last residue. Each record gives: clone size, J gene, V gene, CDR3 protein. The listing skips clone size in some rows; elsewhere it reads once, few, many or a size class.

>-|TRBJ2-7|TRBV5-4
CASSLVASGRGQYF
>-|TRBJ2-1|TRBV5-1
CASSAGSGNEQFF
>-|TRBJ1-5|TRBV19
CASSIQSGGIQPQHF
>-|TRBJ2-7|TRBV23-1
CASGTGGSEQYF
>-|TRBJ2-7|TRBV4-3
CASSQDFRVGEQYF
>-|TRBJ2-3|TRBV5-4
CASSLRTGYTDTQYF
>-|TRBJ2-7|TRBV5-1
CASSFESSYYEQYF
>-|TRBJ2-7|TRBV29-1
CSVARVGTYEQYF
>-|TRBJ1-1|TRBV7-6
CASSLGRYTEAFF
>-|TRBJ2-7|TRBV13
CASSFGQGAHEQYF
>-|TRBJ2-7|TRBV27
CASSLATSYEQYF
>-|TRBJ1-1|TRBV11-3
CASSLAGYENTEAFF
>-|TRBJ1-5|TRBV19
CASSWTRVPRQPQHF
>-|TRBJ1-2|TRBV6-1
CASSGDGTVYGYTF
>-|TRBJ2-1|TRBV15
CATRPGSGYNEQFF
>-|TRBJ2-2|TRBV7-8
CASSVESDDFEVTGELFF
>-|TRBJ1-4|TRBV19
CASSTVTGNEKLFF
>-|TRBJ2-3|TRBV4-3
CASSQALRGAEADTQYF
>-|TRBJ2-4|TRBV2
CASSDGGLLYKNIQYF
>-|TRBJ2-7|TRBV9
CASSGTSEGEQYF
>once|TRBJ2-7|TRBV9
CASSAGLAGYEQYF
>-|TRBJ1-4|TRBV28
CASSSPTELNDRVFF
>-|TRBJ2-7|TRBV6-6
CASGTTDYEQYF
>-|TRBJ1-5|TRBV6-1
CASSAANSNQPQHF
>-|TRBJ1-1|TRBV28
CASRPAGHSNTEAFF
>-|TRBJ2-7|TRBV28
CASSLGGEQYF
>few|TRBJ1-1|TRBV7-9
CASSIQGPTEAFF
>-|TRBJ2-7|TRBV11-2
CASSLVFSDEQYF
>-|TRBJ2-7|TRBV27
CASSLKTGTSYEQYF
>-|TRBJ2-6|TRBV7-2
CASSSDRGNRTGANVLTF
>-|TRBJ2-3|TRBV27
CASRSRGTLLTDTQYF
>few|TRBJ1-2|TRBV5-4
CASTQDGLTYVGGYTF
>-|TRBJ1-2|TRBV4-1
CASSQYEQGTYAYGYTF
>-|TRBJ1-5|TRBV19
CASRTDRGSQPQHF
>-|TRBJ2-7|TRBV18
CASSLGTVSYEQYF
>-|TRBJ1-3|TRBV30
CAWNEGAISGNTIYF
>-|TRBJ1-4|TRBV11-2
CASSPGQGAREKLFF
>-|TRBJ1-2|TRBV6-5
CASTALGLLNYGYTF
>-|TRBJ1-1|TRBV10-2
CASKLGGTEAFF
>-|TRBJ2-3|TRBV9
CASSGRRLDSDTQYF
>once|TRBJ2-7|TRBV10-3
CAISDRDNSYEQYF